Listed here is a single T cell receptor beta chain. This entry belongs to a study of blood T cell repertoires in COVID-19. Study in general: Samples came from the United States, Italy and Spain, spanning acute and convalescent COVID-19. T cells, B-cell-depleted T cells, or PBMCs provided the cDNA or gDNA that served as material.

Measured with immunoSEQ multiplex PCR; TCRdb has only the in-frame clones, and not every one. There are about 100,000 clones in the sample; roughly 92% occur only once, and 4.5% to 6% lies in the top ten. Germline assignment: CDR1 KGHSH and CDR2 LQKENI. The ends lost 3 bases at V and 5 bases at J; junction bases unmatched: 5. This CDR3 has 14 amino acids. Sequences were obtained from peripheral blood. The chain joins TRBV18 to TRBJ2-7, with 9 nucleotides matching TRBD1. The source of this sequence is a man in his sixties or seventies with acute or convalescent COVID-19. This CDR3 reads CASSPGQGWNEQYF. DNA for the CDR3: TGTGCCAGCTCACCGGGACAGGGATGGAACGAGCAGTACTTC. The whole variable domain, filled in from reference TRBV18 and TRBJ2-7, reads NAGVMQNPRHLVRRRGQEARLRCSPMKGHSHVYWYRQLPEEGLKFMVYLQKENIIDESGMPKERFSAEFPKEGPSILRIQQVVRGDSAAYFCASSPGQGWNEQYFGPGTRLTVT.